This paragraph reports one T cell receptor (beta chain). Its matching antigen is unknown. TCRdb reanalysed the RT-PCR reads using MiXCR and keeps one entry per CDR3 protein. The sample consists of around 750,000 distinct CDR3 sequences, about 20% of them appearing once. These data come from a study of response to subunit inactivated influenza vaccine. Trimming took off 5 bases at V and 7 bases at J, with 18 bases between the two ends. The CDR3 extends over 15 amino acids. Study outcomes and limitations: Few additional T cells are recruited per seasonal influenza vaccination, authors suggested.

This TCR came from a man aged 45-65 years who received an inactivated influenza vaccine. The J gene is TRBJ2-1, the V gene TRBV12-3 or TRBV12-4; no reliable D call. The material sequenced was PBMCs from blood, taken about 5 days after vaccination. CDR3 loop: CASSPKVTIPNEQFF. The CDR3 coding sequence is TGTGCCAGCAGTCCAAAAGTGACCATCCCTAATGAGCAGTTCTTC.